This T cell receptor beta chain was identified during a study of T cell repertoires in cytomegalovirus infection. On the study more broadly: Public TCR beta signatures marked donors with CMV infection and the matching HLA. Findings and limits, study-wide: Cumulative public TCR beta family frequency identified carriers of CMV plus the relevant HLA. HLA-C-restricted CMV-specific TCR beta clonotypes prevailed in the ex vivo response.

V lost 11 bases, J lost 4 bases, and 12 bases stayed unmatched. CDR1 is ENHRY, CDR2 SYGVKD, per germline. CDR3 length equals 14 residues. TCRdb reprocessed the reads with MiXCR, giving one entry per CDR3 protein. The sample includes a few hundred thousand distinct CDR3 sequences, approximately 15% of them seen just once. This clonotype has a handful of counts. Its specificity is not known. The origin of this receptor is a human donor in good health (CMV status not recorded). Some clones in this sample may be carry-over from other donors' samples. The sequenced material came from PBMCs. The genes are TRBV10-3 and TRBJ1-2; TRBD1 agrees at 8 bases. CDR3 DNA: TGTGCCGTCTTGACAGGGGCGAGGGGCTATGGCTACACCTTC. Translation gives CAVLTGARGYGYTF.